A single TCR beta chain is shown here with its context. The data are from a study of blood T cell repertoires in COVID-19. Assay: immunoSEQ multiplex PCR; the TCRdb copy retains only in-frame clones and omits some. Of around 300,000 clones in the sample, about 88% are singletons; the top ten hold about 3%. The CDR3 extends over 12 amino acids. The V gene's germline CDR1 is LNHDA and CDR2 SQIVND (reference sequence). V lost 1 base and J lost 13, with 10 bases in between. The sample consisted of PBMCs or T cells enriched from blood (not recorded which). The chain combines TRBV19 with TRBJ1-4; D uncertain. This TCR was sampled from a woman aged 45 to 65 who had recovered from COVID-19. Written as DNA, the CDR3 is TGTGCCAGTAGTATAGGCGGGAAGAGACTGTTTTTT. This translates into CASSIGGKRLFF. Combining the CDR3 with reference TRBV19 and TRBJ1-4 gives the whole variable domain DGGITQSPKYLFRKEGQNVTLSCEQNLNHDAMYWYRQDPGQGLRLIYYSQIVNDFQKGDIAEGYSVSREKKESFPLTVTSAQKNPTAFYLCASSIGGKRLFFGSGTQLSVL.